The clone carrying this T cell receptor (beta chain) was detected only once. Its antigen is currently unknown. This is likely a read error, given that the CDR3 carries no conserved phenylalanine or tryptophan at its end. These data originate in a study of T cells after yellow fever vaccination. Across the study: SMART-Seq v4 Ultra Low Input handled preparation of low-cell-number fractions. Study findings and constraints: Faster peaking, at day 5 versus 15, marked a secondary response that was weaker. Detected again after the booster were most primary-vaccination clones, at 95% to 96% CD4 and approximately 87% CD8.

The trim removed 3 bases at V and 4 bases at J, leaving 6 bases unmatched. CDR1 and CDR2 from the germline V gene are SGHAT and FQNNGV. This CDR3 is built from 16 residues. TCRdb re-analysed the 5' RACE reads in MiXCR, keeping a single row per CDR3 protein. The table has about 240,000 distinct CDR3 sequences, 6.5% to 8.5% seen once. The receptor comes from a man younger than 45 who received the YFV17D yellow fever vaccine. The chain recombines TRBV11-2 with TRBJ2-1; 10 nucleotides match TRBD2. The sequences come from CD4+ T cells sorted from PBMCs, collected 15 days after the yellow fever booster vaccination. In DNA, the CDR3 is TGTGCCAGCAGCTTCAAAGCGGGAGGGAGGTACAATGAGCAGTTCTAC. Protein: CASSFKAGGRYNEQFY.